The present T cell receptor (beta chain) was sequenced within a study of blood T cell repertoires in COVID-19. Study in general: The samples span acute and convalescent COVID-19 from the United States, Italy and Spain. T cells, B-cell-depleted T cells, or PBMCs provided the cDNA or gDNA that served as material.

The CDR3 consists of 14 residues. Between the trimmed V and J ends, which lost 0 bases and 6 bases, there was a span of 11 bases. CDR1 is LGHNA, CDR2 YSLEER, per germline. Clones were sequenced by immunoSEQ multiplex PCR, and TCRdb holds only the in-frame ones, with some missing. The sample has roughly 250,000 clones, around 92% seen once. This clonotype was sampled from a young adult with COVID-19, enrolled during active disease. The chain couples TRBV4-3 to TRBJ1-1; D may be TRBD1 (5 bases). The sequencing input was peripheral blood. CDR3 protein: CASSQDGGWAEAFF. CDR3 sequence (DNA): TGCGCCAGCAGCCAAGATGGGGGGTGGGCTGAAGCTTTCTTT.